Shown below are 28 T cell receptor beta chains from a single sample sequenced in a study of somatic mutations in cytotoxic T cells in rheumatoid arthritis. The data were produced by immunoSEQ multiplex PCR, yet TCRdb's version contains in-frame clones alone and is incomplete. The sample records fewer than 20,000 clones, about 68% being singletons. The sequenced sample was CD8+ T cells sorted from blood. These receptors were obtained from a man between 60 and 75 years old in good health.

This clone was recorded once. The chain combines TRBV7-9 with TRBJ2-2; 10 nucleotides line up with TRBD2. The CDR3 spans 16 residues. Germline CDR1 SEHNR, CDR2 FQNEAQ (reference sequence). Trimming took 5 bases from V and 5 from J; bases not matched to a gene: 8. The CDR3 nucleotides are TGTGCCAGCAGCCCTAAGCGGGAGGGATGGACCGGGGAGCTGTTTTTT. Its protein is CASSPKREGWTGELFF.

This chain uses TRBV7-6 with TRBJ2-7, with 10 bases fitting TRBD2. There are 16 residues in the CDR3. Germline V gene lookup returns CDR1 SGHVS and CDR2 FNYEAQ. Germline trimming cut 0 bases from V and 0 bases from J; bases unmatched to any gene: 2. The CDR3 nucleotides read TGTGCCAGCAGCTTAGCCACTAGCGGGGCCTCCTACGAGCAGTACTTC. Its translation is CASSLATSGASYEQYF.

About this clone: Compared with germline, one end of the junction differs, possibly owing to a read error. This sequence joins TRBV5-8 and TRBJ1-6; D is ambiguous. The CDR3 extends over 15 amino acids. Germline V gene lookup returns CDR1 SGHTS and CDR2 YDEGEE. CDR3 sequence (DNA): TGTGCCAGCAGTTTGGGGTGGCAGTATAATTCACCCCTCCACTTT. It encodes CASSLGWQYNSPLHF. Based on the CDR3 plus reference TRBV5-8 and TRBJ1-6, the full variable domain is EAGVTQSPTHLIKTRGQQATLRCSPISGHTSVYWYQQALGLGLQFLLWYDEGEERNRGNFPPRFSGRQFPNYSSELNVNALELEDSALYLCASSLGWQYNSPLHFGNGTRLTVT.

This chain uses TRBV10-3 with TRBJ2-7; 7 positions agree with TRBD1. Germline loops: CDR1 ENHRY, CDR2 SYGVKD. With 4 bases clipped from V and 1 base from J, the junction kept 7 bases outside the gene matches. This CDR3 has 15 amino acids. The CDR3 loop reads CAISGITGESYEQYF. The CDR3 DNA reads as TGTGCCATCAGTGGCATTACAGGGGAGTCCTACGAGCAGTACTTC.

The chain employs TRBV7-9 and TRBJ2-5; 11 positions agree with TRBD1. The CDR3 has 16 residues. Germline V lookup: CDR1 SEHNR, CDR2 FQNEAQ (reference sequence). Losses at the gene ends were 5 bases for V and 1 base for J; bases not matched to a gene: 6. The DNA for the CDR3 is TGTGCCAGCAGCGACCGGGACAGGGGGTTCCAAGAGACCCAGTACTTC. As protein: CASSDRDRGFQETQYF.

The chain carries TRBV27 and TRBJ2-7; the D gene is possibly TRBD2 (6 bases). Germline loops: CDR1 MNHEY, CDR2 SMNVEV (reference sequence). The CDR3 is 12 residues long. V was clipped by 8 bases and J by 1 base, with 9 bases between them. The CDR3 region has the DNA TGTGCCAGCTGGGGGGAATCCTACGAGCAGTACTTC. Residues: CASWGESYEQYF.

This sequence joins TRBV7-6 and TRBJ2-7; 9 nucleotides align to TRBD1. The junction had 5 bases not matched to a gene; V was cut back by 4 bases and J by 7 bases. Germline CDR1 and CDR2: SGHVS and FNYEAQ. The CDR3 covers 13 residues. The CDR3 nucleotides are TGTGCCAGCAGCTCGGACAGGGGTAAGGAGCAGTACTTC. Amino acids: CASSSDRGKEQYF.

The chain combines TRBV14 with TRBJ2-3; 7 bases map to TRBD2. Per germline, CDR1 SGHDN and CDR2 FVKESK. The junction had 2 bases not matched to a gene; V was cut back by 3 bases and J by 5 bases. This CDR3 has 13 amino acids. The CDR3 sequence is CASSQVAGDTQYF. For the CDR3, the DNA is TGTGCCAGCAGCCAGGTAGCGGGAGATACGCAGTATTTT.

The V call is TRBV4-1, the J call TRBJ2-1; 11 nucleotides align to TRBD2. Germline trimming cut 0 bases from V and 8 bases from J; bases unmatched to any gene: 6. The length of the CDR3 is 16 residues. Germline loops: CDR1 MGHRA, CDR2 YSYEKL. The CDR3 reads CASSQEASGRSDEQFF. CDR3 DNA sequence: TGCGCCAGCAGCCAAGAAGCTAGCGGGAGGTCTGATGAGCAGTTCTTC.

The J gene is TRBJ2-5, the V gene TRBV5-6, with 9 bases that match TRBD2. Germline lookup yields CDR1 SGHDT and CDR2 YYEEEE. The CDR3 is made up of 17 amino acids. After removal of 0 bases from V and 1 base from J, the junction contained 7 bases not matched to a gene. The CDR3 DNA is TGTGCCAGCAGCTTGGCCTCGGGCGGGGGGGGCCAAGAGACCCAGTACTTC. Translating gives CASSLASGGGGQETQYF.

V is TRBV7-9 and J is TRBJ2-7; no reliable D call. Trimming cost V 5 bases and J 5 bases, with 7 bases left between them. The CDR3 consists of 11 residues. Germline CDR1 and CDR2: SEHNR and FQNEAQ (reference sequence). The CDR3 here is CASSPSHEQYF. In DNA, the CDR3 is TGTGCCAGCAGCCCAAGCCACGAGCAGTACTTC.

This rearrangement joins TRBV19 to TRBJ2-3, with D possibly TRBD2 on 5 matching bases. The CDR3 sequence is 14 residues long. V gave up 1 base and J gave up 6 bases, with 11 bases separating them. Germline V CDR1 and CDR2: LNHDA, SQIVND (reference sequence). The CDR3 sequence: CASSIAGSGDTQYF. DNA for the CDR3: TGTGCCAGTAGTATAGCGGGAAGTGGGGATACGCAGTATTTT.

The chain links TRBV2 to TRBJ2-7; the D gene is possibly TRBD1 (6 bases). This CDR3 is built from 13 residues. Germline V gives CDR1 SNHLY, CDR2 FYNNEI. V was pared by 4 bases and J by 0 bases, with 7 bases between. This chain's CDR3 is CASSGDNSYEQYF. The CDR3 DNA follows: TGTGCCAGCAGTGGGGACAACTCCTACGAGCAGTACTTC.

The rearrangement links TRBV7-9 to TRBJ2-7, with 7 bases lining up with TRBD2. The CDR3 sequence is 13 residues long. Trimming at V came to 5 bases and at J to 2 bases, leaving 3 bases not matched to a gene. The germline V gene encodes CDR1 SEHNR and CDR2 FQNEAQ (reference sequence). CDR3: CASSSGTTYEQYF. The CDR3 DNA sequence: TGTGCCAGCAGCAGCGGGACTACCTACGAGCAGTACTTC.

The chain has TRBV19 and TRBJ2-7, with D possibly TRBD2 on 7 matching bases. Trimming removed 3 bases at V and 4 bases at J, with 13 bases between. Germline CDR1 LNHDA, CDR2 SQIVND (reference sequence). The CDR3 sequence is 14 residues long. The CDR3 reads CASSIGGRGYEQYF. CDR3 in DNA: TGTGCCAGTAGTATCGGGGGGCGCGGATACGAGCAGTACTTC.

This CDR3 reads CAISETGEVSGANVLTF. In DNA form, the CDR3 reads TGTGCCATCAGTGAAACAGGGGAGGTCTCTGGGGCCAACGTCCTGACTTTC. The chain combines TRBV10-3 with TRBJ2-6, with D maybe TRBD1 (7 bases). Trimming shortened V by 3 bases and J by 0 bases, and 12 bases separated the two germline ends. This CDR3 spans 17 amino acids. In germline, CDR1 is ENHRY, CDR2 SYGVKD.

V gene TRBV19 combines with J gene TRBJ2-7; 7 positions match TRBD1. The germline gives CDR1 LNHDA, CDR2 SQIVND (reference sequence). V lost 1 base and J lost 2; bases outside the gene matches: 5. This CDR3 contains 15 residues. The CDR3 is CASSIGRDRTYEQYF. Written as DNA, the CDR3 is TGTGCCAGTAGTATAGGCCGGGACAGAACCTACGAGCAGTACTTC.

V gene TRBV7-9 combines with J gene TRBJ2-1; D perhaps matches TRBD2 (6 bases). The germline V gene has CDR1 SEHNR and CDR2 FQNEAQ (reference sequence). The CDR3 runs 15 residues. V was shortened by 7 bases and J by 6 bases, with 19 bases between the two germline ends. CDR3 amino acids: CASTVVKRAGNEQFF. Here the CDR3 DNA reads TGTGCCAGCACCGTTGTGAAGCGGGCGGGCAATGAGCAGTTCTTC.

This rearrangement joins TRBV7-3 to TRBJ2-3, with TRBD1 as a possible D gene (5 bases). CDR3 size: 13 residues. Germline CDR1 reads SGHTA; CDR2 reads FQGTGA. Deletions cut 3 bases from V and 2 bases from J, with 6 bases between. The DNA for the CDR3 is TGTGCCAGCAGCTTTGGACACACAGATACGCAGTATTTT. Its protein product is CASSFGHTDTQYF.

The chain links TRBV4-3 to TRBJ2-7; a weak D match, TRBD2 (6 bases). Per germline, CDR1 LGHNA and CDR2 YSLEER. The CDR3 loop spans 17 amino acids. V was shortened by 3 bases and J by 2 bases, with 20 bases between the two germline ends. CDR3 nucleotide sequence: TGCGCCAGCAGCCAGACCTGGTTGGACCGGGGGACCTACGAGCAGTACTTC. This gives the protein CASSQTWLDRGTYEQYF.

The chain is built from TRBV16 and TRBJ2-7; 8 bases map to TRBD1. Germline V lookup: CDR1 KGHSY, CDR2 FQNENV. The length of the CDR3 is 15 residues. The V and J ends lost 0 bases and 5 bases, in that order; junction bases with no gene match: 6. DNA for the CDR3: TGTGCCAGCAGCCAATCGACGGACAGGGACCACGAGCAGTACTTC. The encoded protein is CASSQSTDRDHEQYF. Filled out from reference TRBV16 and TRBJ2-7, the complete variable domain reads GEEVAQTPKHLVRGEGQKAKLYCAPIKGHSYVFWYQQVLKNEFKFLISFQNENVFDETGMPKERFSAKCLPNSPCSLEIQATKLEDSAVYFCASSQSTDRDHEQYFGPGTRLTVT.

The chain combines TRBV5-1 with TRBJ2-7, with a possible D match to TRBD1 (5 bases). The CDR3 runs 13 residues. The V and J ends lost 0 bases and 4 bases respectively, with 8 bases between them. Germline loops: CDR1 SGHRS, CDR2 YFSETQ. CDR3 coding DNA: TGCGCCAGCAGCTTGGGACAGCAATACGAGCAGTACTTC. Protein: CASSLGQQYEQYF.

The rearrangement uses TRBV6-6 and TRBJ2-1, with D possibly matching TRBD2 (6 bases). The germline V gene has CDR1 MNHNY and CDR2 SVGAGI (reference sequence). The CDR3 extends over 12 amino acids. Deletions cut 4 bases from V and 10 bases from J, with 11 bases between. The CDR3 loop is CASSWVGGEQFF. Written as DNA, the CDR3 is TGTGCCAGCAGTTGGGTGGGGGGAGAGCAGTTCTTC.

The chain is built from TRBV7-6 and TRBJ2-5; tentative D call: TRBD2 (5 bases). Germline V lookup: CDR1 SGHVS, CDR2 FNYEAQ. This CDR3 contains 14 residues. The germline V and J ends were trimmed by 0 bases and 6 bases, with 11 bases remaining between them. The CDR3 nucleotides read TGTGCCAGCAGCTTAGCGCACGGGATGAAGACCCAGTACTTC. Amino acids: CASSLAHGMKTQYF. The full variable domain, rest sourced from reference TRBV7-6 and TRBJ2-5, is GAGVSQSPRYKVTKRGQDVALRCDPISGHVSLYWYRQALGQGPEFLTYFNYEAQQDKSGLPNDRFSAERPEGSISTLTIQRTEQRDSAMYRCASSLAHGMKTQYFGPGTRLLVL.

This clone was seen only a few times. This sequence joins TRBV5-1 and TRBJ2-5, with a possible D match to TRBD1 (6 bases). The CDR3 contains 18 residues. V was cut by 5 bases and J by 4 bases, with 27 bases left in between. The germline V gene encodes CDR1 SGHRS and CDR2 YFSETQ. The CDR3 bases are TGCGCCAGCAGACCTCCTACAGGGACGTGGGAACAAGTAGAGACCCAGTACTTC. Translating it yields CASRPPTGTWEQVETQYF.

The chain joins TRBV4-3 to TRBJ1-1; maybe TRBD1 (5 bases). Germline-derived CDR1 and CDR2 are LGHNA and YSLEER. CDR3 size: 16 residues. Trimming cost V 0 bases and J 0 bases, with 11 bases left between them. CDR3 loop: CASSQDRGLMNTEAFF. The CDR3, as DNA: TGCGCCAGCAGCCAAGATCGGGGGTTGATGAACACTGAAGCTTTCTTT.

The chain uses TRBV6-5 and TRBJ2-1, with 11 bases matching TRBD2. Trimming cost V 2 bases and J 4 bases; bases outside gene matches: 1. The CDR3 length is 15 residues. Germline loops: CDR1 MNHEY, CDR2 SVGAGI. The CDR3, as DNA: TGTGCCAGCAGTTACGCTAGCGGGGGGTACAATGAGCAGTTCTTC. This codes for CASSYASGGYNEQFF.

The V and J genes are TRBV7-9 and TRBJ2-2; D unresolved. V was pared by 7 bases and J by 6 bases, with 9 bases between. The germline gives CDR1 SEHNR, CDR2 FQNEAQ (reference sequence). The CDR3 runs to 12 residues. The CDR3 nucleotides read TGTGCCAGCACCACTCCCCCCGGGGAGCTGTTTTTT. Translating gives CASTTPPGELFF.